These 29 T cell receptor beta chains share one sample of origin, sequenced in a study of a mutant IDH1 vaccine in newly diagnosed glioma. Some clones are missing from TCRdb's copy, which holds only in-frame ones; the method was immunoSEQ multiplex PCR. The data contain tens of thousands of clones, approximately 80% of them singletons. What these receptors recognize is not known. The sample's time point: week 47, end of study. Vaccine doses each comprised 300 ug of mutant IDH1 20-mer peptide, with topical imiquimod. Sequenced here: PBMCs, sampled from a glioma patient whose treatment included an IDH1 peptide vaccine. These receptor sequences come from a woman aged 40 to 50 with glioma. Some clones in this sample may be carry-over from other donors' samples.

V gene TRBV7-9 combines with J gene TRBJ1-2; D call uncertain. V lost 4 bases, J lost 2 bases, and 17 bases lay in between. This CDR3 is 16 amino acids long. The germline CDR1 and CDR2 sequences are SEHNR and FQNEAQ (reference sequence). DNA of the CDR3: TGTGCCAGCAGCTCCCCGTGGTTTGGGGTCAACTATGGCTACACCTTC. Amino acids: CASSSPWFGVNYGYTF.

This clone has just one count. V is TRBV9 and J is TRBJ2-7; tentatively, D is TRBD2 (6 bases). The CDR3 sequence is 12 residues long. V shed 3 bases and J shed 9 bases, with 13 bases lying between them. CDR1 is SGDLS and CDR2 is YYNGEE in the germline V gene. The CDR3 region has the DNA TGTGCCAGCAGCGCGCCCTCGGGAGTGCAGTACTTC. Amino acids: CASSAPSGVQYF.

V is TRBV10-3 and J is TRBJ2-2, with TRBD2 matching over 11 bases. Germline V CDR1 and CDR2: ENHRY, SYGVKD. Trimming at V came to 6 bases and at J to 2 bases, leaving 5 bases not matched to a gene. CDR3 length: 16 residues. The CDR3 nucleotides are TGTGCCATCAGCCCTGGGACTAGCGGAAACACCGGGGAGCTGTTTTTT. It specifies CAISPGTSGNTGELFF.

This clone was detected only a few times. The rearrangement joins TRBV9 to TRBJ2-1, with TRBD2 identical over 7 bases. Germline CDR1 and CDR2: SGDLS and YYNGEE. CDR3 size: 17 residues. V shed 4 bases, J shed 0 bases, and the junction held 10 bases outside the gene matches. CDR3 amino acids: CASSSSGVASSYNEQFF. In DNA form, the CDR3 reads TGTGCCAGCAGCTCAAGCGGGGTCGCGAGCTCCTACAATGAGCAGTTCTTC. Together with reference TRBV9 and TRBJ2-1, the CDR3 gives the full variable domain: DSGVTQTPKHLITATGQRVTLRCSPRSGDLSVYWYQQSLDQGLQFLIQYYNGEERAKGNILERFSAQQFPDLHSELNLSSLELGDSALYFCASSSSGVASSYNEQFFGPGTRLTVL.

This clone was detected a few times. The V call is TRBV25-1, the J call TRBJ2-7; TRBD1 agrees at 8 bases. CDR3 length equals 13 residues. Germline CDR1 reads MGHDK; CDR2 reads SYGVNS. The V gene end was trimmed by 6 bases and the J gene end by 4 bases; junction bases not matched to a gene: 5. For the CDR3, the DNA is TGTGCCAGCAGAGGACAGGGCGAATACGAGCAGTACTTC. It is translated as CASRGQGEYEQYF.

This clone was picked up one time. The V gene is TRBV7-2, the J gene TRBJ2-7; D is ambiguous. V lost 1 base and J lost 0, with 7 bases in between. Germline lookup yields CDR1 SGHTA and CDR2 FQGNSA. This CDR3 region has 14 residues. The CDR3, as DNA: TGTGCCAGCAGCTTAGACAGTCGCTCCTACGAGCAGTACTTC. This encodes CASSLDSRSYEQYF.

The V and J genes are TRBV7-6 and TRBJ1-3, with 8 bases aligning to TRBD1. The junction had 5 bases not matched to a gene; V was cut back by 4 bases and J by 0 bases. Germline CDR1 SGHVS, CDR2 FNYEAQ. The CDR3 spans 16 residues. CDR3 nucleotides: TGTGCCAGCAGCTATCGACAGGGGATCTCTGGAAACACCATATATTTT. Its translation is CASSYRQGISGNTIYF.

This chain links TRBV10-2 with TRBJ2-7, with TRBD2 matching over 10 bases. V shed 0 bases and J 5 bases; nucleotides not matched to a gene: 7. The CDR3 has 16 residues. CDR1 is WSHSY and CDR2 is SAAADI in the germline V gene. The CDR3 spells CASSESLLAGTHEQYF. The DNA for the CDR3 is TGCGCCAGCAGTGAGTCGCTACTAGCGGGAACCCACGAGCAGTACTTC.

The chain joins TRBV13 to TRBJ1-2, with TRBD1 matching 8 bases. This CDR3 contains 18 residues. J was trimmed by 0 bases and V by 5 bases; bases with no gene match: 14. Germline loops: CDR1 PRHDT, CDR2 FYEKMQ (reference sequence). The CDR3 DNA sequence: TGTGCCAGCAGCCAACTATTTGGGTCGACAGGGGCTAACTATGGCTACACCTTC. Its translation is CASSQLFGSTGANYGYTF. Full variable domain (outside the CDR3, taken from reference TRBV13 and TRBJ1-2): AAGVIQSPRHLIKEKRETATLKCYPIPRHDTVYWYQQGPGQDPQFLISFYEKMQSDKGSIPDRFSAQQFSDYHSELNMSSLELGDSALYFCASSQLFGSTGANYGYTFGSGTRLTVV.

The rearrangement links TRBV10-2 to TRBJ2-7; no clear D. V was pared by 2 bases and J by 7 bases, with 6 bases between. The CDR3 loop spans 11 amino acids. The germline CDR1 and CDR2 sequences are WSHSY and SAAADI. The CDR3 DNA reads TGCGCCAGCAGTGAGGCTCGGGAGCAGTACTTC. Protein sequence: CASSEAREQYF.

This chain uses TRBV5-4 with TRBJ1-1; possible D gene TRBD1, 5 bases. V lost 7 bases and J lost 5, with 21 bases in between. Germline V gene lookup returns CDR1 SGHNT and CDR2 YYREEE (reference sequence). The CDR3 spans 15 residues. The CDR3 DNA is TGTGCCAGCTTTGAAGGCCAGGGCTTAGGGACTGAAGCTTTCTTT. Translated, it gives CASFEGQGLGTEAFF.

This clone has a single count. This rearrangement joins TRBV5-1 to TRBJ2-2, with 9 bases aligning to TRBD2. Germline CDR1 SGHRS, CDR2 YFSETQ. The CDR3 loop spans 16 amino acids. V lost 2 bases to trimming and J lost 2 bases; unmatched junction nucleotides: 4. This CDR3 is CASSFNSGRNTGELFF. CDR3 bases: TGCGCCAGCAGCTTTAATAGCGGGAGAAACACCGGGGAGCTGTTTTTT.

The chain joins TRBV30 to TRBJ2-7; 7 bases are shared with TRBD1. V was clipped by 4 bases and J by 3 bases; unmatched bases: 9. The CDR3 sequence is 14 residues long. Germline loops: CDR1 GTSNPN, CDR2 SVGIG (reference sequence). The CDR3 DNA is TGTGCCTGGATGAACCGGGACAGCTTCTACGAGCAGTACTTC. Its protein is CAWMNRDSFYEQYF.

The chain recombines TRBV5-1 with TRBJ1-4, with 7 bases matching TRBD1. Per germline, CDR1 SGHRS and CDR2 YFSETQ. This CDR3 is built from 14 residues. V was clipped by 3 bases and J by 6 bases; unmatched bases: 5. The CDR3 loop is CASSSRGDDEKLFF. Written as DNA, the CDR3 is TGCGCCAGCAGCTCCAGGGGGGATGATGAAAAACTGTTTTTT.

J is TRBJ1-1 and V is TRBV29-1; perhaps TRBD1 as D (5 bases). Germline V gene data show CDR1 as SQVTM and CDR2 as ANQGSEA. This CDR3 is 13 amino acids long. V lost 5 bases, J lost 3 bases, and 13 bases lay in between. The chain's CDR3 is CSVLEGTYTEAFF. The CDR3 DNA is TGCAGCGTTTTAGAGGGGACCTACACTGAAGCTTTCTTT.

The rearrangement links TRBV19 to TRBJ2-5; a possible D gene is TRBD1 (6 bases). The CDR3 sequence is 15 residues long. V shed 1 base and J shed 2 bases, with 11 bases lying between them. CDR1 is LNHDA, CDR2 SQIVND, per germline (reference sequence). The CDR3 reads CASSIGTGPQETQYF. The CDR3 nucleotides are TGTGCCAGTAGTATAGGTACAGGGCCGCAAGAGACCCAGTACTTC.

This clone has just a few counts. V is TRBV19 and J is TRBJ2-2, with D perhaps TRBD2 (6 bases). There are 14 residues in the CDR3. The ends were cut back, 4 bases at V and 5 bases at J, with 11 bases in the middle. Germline V gives CDR1 LNHDA, CDR2 SQIVND (reference sequence). The CDR3 loop is CASSNRDFTGELFF. The CDR3 region has the DNA TGTGCCAGTAGTAACCGGGACTTTACCGGGGAGCTGTTTTTT.

The chain uses TRBV14 and TRBJ2-5; 12 bases align to TRBD2. The CDR3 extends over 13 amino acids. V trimming: 4 bases; J trimming: 14 bases; junction bases outside the gene matches: 8. Germline V lookup: CDR1 SGHDN, CDR2 FVKESK. The CDR3 DNA reads as TGTGCCAGCAGCCTTAGACTAGCGGGGGACCTATACTTC. It codes for CASSLRLAGDLYF.

This sequence joins TRBV6-1 and TRBJ1-3; the D is unclear. The CDR3 length is 14 residues. The V and J ends lost 5 bases and 0 bases respectively, with 8 bases between them. CDR1 is MNHNS, CDR2 SASEGT, per germline. The CDR3 loop is CASSLGISGNTIYF. The DNA of the CDR3 is TGTGCCAGCAGTCTTGGCATCTCTGGAAACACCATATATTTT.

The chain combines TRBV10-1 with TRBJ2-1, with D uncertain. V was trimmed by 4 bases and J by 6 bases, leaving 13 bases between them. The length of the CDR3 is 14 residues. Germline V gene data show CDR1 as WNHNN and CDR2 as SYGVQD (reference sequence). In DNA form, the CDR3 reads TGCGCCAGCAGTGCCCAGAGGAGATTCAATGAGCAGTTCTTC. The encoded protein is CASSAQRRFNEQFF.

This clone was counted only a few times. Mismatch with germline at one junction end may stem from a read error. V is TRBV6-5 and J is TRBJ1-1, with a tentative D call TRBD1 (6 bases). This CDR3 has 14 residues. Germline CDR1 and CDR2: MNHEY and SVGAGI. As DNA, the CDR3 is TGTGTCAGCACCATGCGAGGGGGTGTCACTGAAGCTTTCTTT. This codes for CVSTMRGGVTEAFF.

The chain couples TRBV5-1 to TRBJ2-5, with 7 bases matching TRBD1. The germline V gene has CDR1 SGHRS and CDR2 YFSETQ. There are 15 residues in the CDR3. V dropped 1 base and J dropped 5; count of bases not matched to a gene: 8. CDR3 DNA: TGCGCCAGCAGCTTGTTAGGGGGCTCGGGGGAGACCCAGTACTTC. Residues: CASSLLGGSGETQYF.

The chain has TRBV6-1 and TRBJ2-5; no clear D. In germline, CDR1 is MNHNS, CDR2 SASEGT. Trimming pared 3 bases from V and 1 base from J, leaving 9 bases between. The CDR3 covers 14 residues. CDR3 DNA sequence: TGTGCCAGCAGTGAGGTGGACGGCCAAGAGACCCAGTACTTC. It yields the protein CASSEVDGQETQYF.

The genes are TRBV2 and TRBJ1-1, with D perhaps TRBD1 (5 bases). Per the germline V gene, CDR1 is SNHLY and CDR2 is FYNNEI. Trimming removed 3 bases at V and 2 bases at J, with 10 bases between. This CDR3 contains 14 residues. CDR3 sequence (DNA): TGTGCCAGCAGTGATCGGGGGGGTAACACTGAAGCTTTCTTT. It codes for CASSDRGGNTEAFF.

The chain recombines TRBV7-9 with TRBJ2-7; D gene uncertain. The CDR3 contains 12 residues. V was shortened by 4 bases and J by 6 bases, with 10 bases between the two germline ends. CDR1 and CDR2 from the germline V gene are SEHNR and FQNEAQ (reference sequence). This CDR3 reads CASSSALPEQYF. For the CDR3, the DNA is TGTGCCAGCAGCTCCGCCCTCCCCGAGCAGTACTTC.

Note on this clone: The junction differs from germline at one of its ends, possibly a read error. This chain connects TRBV15 to TRBJ2-7, with D tentatively TRBD1 (5 bases). CDR3 length: 15 residues. Germline lookup yields CDR1 LNHNV and CDR2 YYDKDF (reference sequence). CDR3 in DNA: TGTGCCACCAGCAGAGACAAGGGGTCCACCTACGAGCAGCACTTC. This gives the protein CATSRDKGSTYEQHF.

The chain links TRBV5-6 to TRBJ2-1, with a weak D call TRBD2 (6 bases). The CDR3 has 17 residues. The V gene's germline CDR1 is SGHDT and CDR2 YYEEEE. V lost 4 bases and J lost 2, with 19 bases in between. CDR3 bases: TGTGCCAGCAGCCCTGCCCCGGGACTCCAACCCTACAATGAGCAGTTCTTC. Residues: CASSPAPGLQPYNEQFF.

The genes are TRBV13 and TRBJ2-7; 7 nucleotides agree with TRBD1. V shed 1 base, J shed 4 bases, and the junction held 10 bases outside the gene matches. Germline assignment: CDR1 PRHDT and CDR2 FYEKMQ (reference sequence). The CDR3 extends over 16 amino acids. The CDR3 sequence: CASSLERGGSTYEQYF. The CDR3 coding sequence is TGTGCCAGCAGCTTAGAGAGAGGGGGCTCGACTTACGAGCAGTACTTC.

The V and J genes are TRBV20-1 and TRBJ1-1, with 8 bases identical to TRBD1. Germline CDR1 DFQATT, CDR2 SNEGSKA (reference sequence). The CDR3 loop spans 11 amino acids. The trim removed 2 bases at V and 11 bases at J, leaving 4 bases unmatched. The CDR3 loop reads CSARKQGEAFF. The CDR3 DNA is TGCAGTGCTAGAAAACAGGGGGAGGCTTTCTTT.